This T cell receptor beta chain was sequenced in a study of cytomegalovirus exposure and HLA in healthy donors. With respect to this clone: The target antigen is unknown.

Trimming pared 1 base from V and 0 bases from J, leaving 9 bases between. CDR3 length: 15 amino acids. Germline CDR1 is SGHTA and CDR2 is FQGNSA. The PCR contained 60 Vbeta and 13 Jbeta primers. Data came from immunoSEQ multiplex PCR; TCRdb stores just in-frame clones and leaves some out. The table records approximately 160,000 clones, approximately 84% of them present only once. Notes on the study in general: Cytomegalovirus-associated status was assigned to approximately 160 TCR beta chains. Later on, an analysis tied around 17,000 TCR beta sequences to HLA alleles at 0.05 false discovery rate. Earlier results showed most TCR beta V segments being productive about 87% or about 30% of the time.

Donors in the study were healthy people who gave bone marrow. The origin of this receptor is a woman in her forties or fifties in good health and CMV-seropositive. Material for sequencing was PBMCs. The chain has TRBV7-2 and TRBJ1-2, with D unresolved. As DNA, the CDR3 is TGTGCCAGCAGCTTAGACGGGAAGCCTAACTATGGCTACACCTTC. Translation gives CASSLDGKPNYGYTF.